This TCR beta chain came from a study of blood T cell repertoires in COVID-19. For the study at large: Sites across the United States, Italy and Spain contributed samples from acute and convalescent COVID-19. PBMCs, B-cell-depleted T cells, or T cells were the source of the cDNA or gDNA that made up the material.

This CDR3 comprises 14 residues. Germline V gene sequence: CDR1 SGHDT, CDR2 YYEEEE. Trimming took off 4 bases at V and 4 bases at J, with 12 bases between the two ends. The authors' processing: Reference gene primer amplification gave nucleated cell count estimates. Method: immunoSEQ multiplex PCR; TCRdb's copy keeps in-frame clones and lacks some. V and J calls and clone size are as listed in that table; D and trimming were resolved from the DNA. This table holds 150,000 or so clones, more than 75% found once. Sequencing was carried out using peripheral blood. The genes are TRBV5-6 and TRBJ1-5; D possibly corresponds to TRBD1 (6 bases). The TCR originated in a man older than 75 with acute or convalescent COVID-19. CDR3 bases: TGTGCCAGCAGCCCGGCGGGGGCTAATCAGCCCCAGCATTTT. The encoded protein is CASSPAGANQPQHF.